Included here is one T cell receptor (beta chain) sequence, with context. The data were obtained in a study of blood T cell repertoires in COVID-19. Study-wide background: Donors in the United States, Italy and Spain gave samples during acute or convalescent COVID-19.

Germline lookup yields CDR1 MGHRA and CDR2 YSYEKL. The CDR3 runs 20 residues. The ends lost 2 bases at V and 0 bases at J; junction bases unmatched: 14. Participant ages covered about 18 to 90 years across 20 to 25 US areas. Clones were read by immunoSEQ multiplex PCR, and TCRdb kept only the in-frame ones, dropping some. This table holds over 300,000 clones, 70% to 90% found once. The chain uses TRBV4-1 and TRBJ1-2; TRBD1 matches at 11 bases. This TCR derives from a woman between 18 and 30 years old who had recovered from COVID-19. The specimen sequenced was PBMCs or T cells enriched from blood (not recorded which). This CDR3 reads CASSQKGGTGGVGSNYGYTF. Here the CDR3 DNA reads TGCGCCAGCAGCCAAAAAGGGGGGACAGGGGGTGTTGGATCTAACTATGGCTACACCTTC.